Below are 23 T cell receptor beta chains sequenced from a single sample in a study of a mutant IDH1 vaccine in newly diagnosed glioma (dated by TCRdb to the early 2020s). In the paper's terms, the time point label means: week 35, safety follow-up. Each vaccine dose, consisting of 300 ug of a 20-mer mutant IDH1 peptide in Montanide, was administered subcutaneously with topical imiquimod. The library was generated by the immunoSEQ multiplex PCR assay. Imported from immuneACCESS, the table was reduced by TCRdb to in-frame sequences with V and J called. These copies leave out some clones; in studies compared against another copy, an unresolved V gene accounts for under half, and the cause of the remainder is not known. In all, the sample holds about 60,000 clones, and roughly 76% of those were seen once. Jointly, the top ten make up approximately 5% of the sample. Their specific antigens are unknown.

Sequenced here: PBMCs, sampled from a glioma patient whose treatment included an IDH1 peptide vaccine. These receptors all come from a man between 35 and 55 years old with glioma.

J is TRBJ1-5 and V is TRBV10-3; TRBD1 matches at 8 bases. This CDR3 has 15 residues. Germline CDR1 and CDR2: ENHRY and SYGVKD. V trimming: 11 bases; J trimming: 2 bases; junction bases outside the gene matches: 11. The CDR3 nucleotides read TGTGCCTCCCGGGCAGGGGGCCATGGCAATCAGCCCCAGCATTTT. It is translated as CASRAGGHGNQPQHF.

The rearrangement links TRBV6-5 to TRBJ2-7; 9 bases are shared with TRBD1. CDR3 length: 14 amino acids. Losses at the gene ends were 6 bases for V and 6 bases for J; bases not matched to a gene: 9. Germline-derived CDR1 and CDR2 are MNHEY and SVGAGI. CDR3 in DNA: TGTGCCAGCAGCCCGACAGGGGGGTCTCTCGAGCAGTACTTC. Its translation: CASSPTGGSLEQYF.

V and J are TRBV10-2 and TRBJ1-5; 7 bases match TRBD1. The CDR3 covers 17 residues. J lost 1 base, V lost 3 bases, and 9 bases had no gene match. The germline V gene has CDR1 WSHSY and CDR2 SAAADI. CDR3 in amino acids: CASSEWGRGRSNQPQHF. The CDR3 region has the DNA TGCGCCAGCAGTGAATGGGGCAGGGGGAGAAGCAATCAGCCCCAGCATTTT.

The chain is built from TRBV27 and TRBJ2-3; 10 bases fit TRBD2. This CDR3 spans 12 amino acids. Germline V CDR1 and CDR2: MNHEY, SMNVEV (reference sequence). V shed 3 bases and J 14 bases; nucleotides not matched to a gene: 5. The DNA of the CDR3 is TGTGCCAGCAGTTTCCGTAGCGGGGGGACGTATTTT. Residues: CASSFRSGGTYF.

The rearrangement links TRBV6-6 to TRBJ1-2; TRBD1 is a possible D gene (6 bases). V was clipped by 5 bases and J by 3 bases, with 13 bases between them. This CDR3 is built from 14 residues. From germline, CDR1 is MNHNY and CDR2 SVGAGI (reference sequence). The CDR3 sequence is CASSVHRADYGYTF. CDR3 bases: TGTGCCAGCAGTGTCCACAGGGCGGACTATGGCTACACCTTC.

In its sample, this clone was seen a few times. The rearrangement links TRBV20-1 to TRBJ1-1; D may be TRBD1 (6 bases). The germline gives CDR1 DFQATT, CDR2 SNEGSKA (reference sequence). The CDR3 contains 11 residues. In DNA form, the CDR3 reads TGCAGGGGGGACATCCACACTGAAGCTTTCTTT. Translation: CRGDIHTEAFF.

This chain joins TRBV27 and TRBJ2-2; D not certain. Trimming stripped 1 base from V and 3 bases from J, with 3 bases between. Germline V gives CDR1 MNHEY, CDR2 SMNVEV (reference sequence). The CDR3 is made up of 13 amino acids. CDR3 in DNA: TGTGCCAGCAGTTTATTATACACCGGGGAGCTGTTTTTT. Amino acid sequence: CASSLLYTGELFF.

The V call is TRBV7-2, the J call TRBJ2-7, with D hard to call. Trimming took off 3 bases at V and 4 bases at J, with 4 bases between the two ends. Germline assignment: CDR1 SGHTA and CDR2 FQGNSA. The CDR3 consists of 11 residues. The CDR3 sequence is CASSFLYEQYF. The CDR3, as DNA: TGTGCCAGCAGCTTCCTTTACGAGCAGTACTTC.

V is TRBV5-1 and J is TRBJ1-2; 9 bases align to TRBD1. With V trimmed by 7 bases and J by 6 bases, 1 base remained unmatched. The CDR3 contains 11 residues. Germline CDR1 SGHRS, CDR2 YFSETQ. CDR3: CASGTGNGYTF. In DNA form, the CDR3 reads TGCGCCAGCGGGACAGGGAATGGCTACACCTTC.

In regard to this clone: An end of the junction does not agree with germline; a read error may underlie this. The CDR3 region has the DNA TGTGCCGGCAGTTACGGACCGAGAAGCTCCTACGAGCAGTACTTC. As protein: CAGSYGPRSSYEQYF. The V and J genes are TRBV6-6 and TRBJ2-7; D uncertain. CDR3 length: 15 amino acids. CDR1 MNHNY and CDR2 SVGAGI come from the germline V gene (reference sequence).

This clone is a singleton in its sample. J is TRBJ2-1 and V is TRBV5-1, with 7 bases identical to TRBD2. The CDR3 extends over 15 amino acids. Germline V CDR1 and CDR2: SGHRS, YFSETQ. V trimming: 1 base; J trimming: 5 bases; junction bases outside the gene matches: 6. The CDR3 nucleotides read TGCGCCAGCAGCTTGCTCCGGGGGGATAACAATGAGCAGTTCTTC. Its translation: CASSLLRGDNNEQFF.

This clone occurred once. The rearrangement uses TRBV4-2 and TRBJ2-3; TRBD2 matches 9 bases. Germline CDR1 is LGHNA and CDR2 is YNFKEQ. V shed 2 bases and J 6 bases; nucleotides not matched to a gene: 15. The CDR3 sequence is 18 residues long. The CDR3 nucleotides read TGTGCCAGCAGCCAACTTCCGGCTGGCGGGAGGGCAGGGGATACGCAGTATTTT. Its protein is CASSQLPAGGRAGDTQYF.

The chain recombines TRBV10-3 with TRBJ2-5, with D possibly matching TRBD2 (6 bases). Germline V gives CDR1 ENHRY, CDR2 SYGVKD. This CDR3 is 15 amino acids long. V lost 3 bases, J lost 5 bases, and 16 bases lay in between. For the CDR3, the DNA is TGTGCCATCAGTGAAGGGGCGCGGGGTCAGGAGACCCAGTACTTC. It specifies CAISEGARGQETQYF.

This chain joins TRBV28 and TRBJ1-2; D call uncertain. V lost 6 bases to trimming and J lost 3 bases, with 8 bases between them. Germline CDR1 and CDR2: MDHEN and SYDVKM. The CDR3 runs to 12 residues. The CDR3 DNA reads as TGTGCCAGCAGGGACGGGTACTATGGCTACACCTTC. This sequence encodes CASRDGYYGYTF.

In this sample, this clone turned up once. The chain combines TRBV9 with TRBJ2-7; 9 positions match TRBD1. The V segment lost 0 bases and the J segment 12 bases; nucleotides outside the gene matches: 7. The CDR3 is 13 residues long. CDR1 is SGDLS and CDR2 is YYNGEE in the germline V gene. CDR3 protein: CASSVEGQGVRYF. In nucleotides, the CDR3 is TGTGCCAGCAGCGTAGAGGGACAGGGAGTTCGGTACTTC.

The chain links TRBV9 to TRBJ2-7; 7 bases agree with TRBD2. The germline CDR1 and CDR2 sequences are SGDLS and YYNGEE. The V segment lost 0 bases and the J segment 2 bases; nucleotides outside the gene matches: 5. The CDR3 totals 15 residues. CDR3 sequence (DNA): TGTGCCAGCAGCGTAGGGGCAGCGGGGACCTACGAGCAGTACTTC. Its protein is CASSVGAAGTYEQYF. Variable domain in full (rest from reference TRBV9 and TRBJ2-7): DSGVTQTPKHLITATGQRVTLRCSPRSGDLSVYWYQQSLDQGLQFLIQYYNGEERAKGNILERFSAQQFPDLHSELNLSSLELGDSALYFCASSVGAAGTYEQYFGPGTRLTVT.

The chain is built from TRBV7-8 and TRBJ2-7; the D gene could be TRBD1 or TRBD2 (5 bases each). Trimming took 1 base from V and 4 from J, leaving 11 bases between them. The CDR3 is made up of 14 amino acids. In germline, CDR1 is SGHVS, CDR2 FQNEAQ. This chain's CDR3 is CASSLGDHGYEQYF. CDR3 bases: TGTGCCAGCAGCTTAGGGGACCATGGTTACGAGCAGTACTTC.

V is TRBV18 and J is TRBJ1-6, with D possibly matching TRBD1 (5 bases). The V end lost 3 bases, the J end lost 6 bases, and 15 bases lay between the germline ends. This CDR3 is 16 amino acids long. Germline CDR1 KGHSH, CDR2 LQKENI. CDR3 sequence (DNA): TGTGCCAGCTCACCTTATTTGCCAGGGCTTAATTCACCCCTCCACTTT. It yields the protein CASSPYLPGLNSPLHF.

The chain is built from TRBV18 and TRBJ2-5, with 9 bases identical to TRBD1. The CDR3 contains 16 residues. V was pared by 1 base and J by 4 bases, with 7 bases of the junction left unmatched. From germline, CDR1 is KGHSH and CDR2 LQKENI. CDR3 sequence (DNA): TGTGCCAGCTCACCACAACAGGGGGCGCTTGGAGAGACCCAGTACTTC. This encodes CASSPQQGALGETQYF. Full variable domain (outside the CDR3, taken from reference TRBV18 and TRBJ2-5): NAGVMQNPRHLVRRRGQEARLRCSPMKGHSHVYWYRQLPEEGLKFMVYLQKENIIDESGMPKERFSAEFPKEGPSILRIQQVVRGDSAAYFCASSPQQGALGETQYFGPGTRLLVL.

The chain combines TRBV5-4 with TRBJ2-3, with 10 bases fitting TRBD2. Germline-derived CDR1 and CDR2 are SGHNT and YYREEE (reference sequence). The length of the CDR3 is 17 residues. V lost 4 bases, J lost 4 bases, and 12 bases stayed unmatched. CDR3 coding DNA: TGTGCCAGCAGCCTCGGGGGAGCTAGCGGGAGTTCAGATACGCAGTATTTT. This encodes CASSLGGASGSSDTQYF.

This clone came up a few times. The genes are TRBV5-1 and TRBJ2-7; 9 bases agree with TRBD1. The trim removed 3 bases at V and 3 bases at J, leaving 7 bases unmatched. Germline CDR1 reads SGHRS; CDR2 reads YFSETQ. This CDR3 is 15 amino acids long. The CDR3 is CASSWGRGQGYEQYF. For the CDR3, the DNA is TGCGCCAGCAGCTGGGGGAGGGGACAGGGCTACGAGCAGTACTTC.

The J gene is TRBJ2-4, the V gene TRBV29-1; the D call may be TRBD1 or TRBD2 (5 bases each). Trimming removed 5 bases from V and 0 bases from J, with 17 bases in between. The CDR3 has 16 residues. Germline V gene data show CDR1 as SQVTM and CDR2 as ANQGSEA. In DNA, the CDR3 is TGCAGCGTTTCGCCACGGGACGGTCTAGCCAAAAACATTCAGTACTTC. Amino acid sequence: CSVSPRDGLAKNIQYF.

This clone was seen more than once but under ten times. This same CDR3 is encoded by further DNA sequences in the sample. The chain recombines TRBV4-1 with TRBJ1-2, with a possible D match to TRBD1 (5 bases). Germline V gives CDR1 MGHRA, CDR2 YSYEKL. This CDR3 has 11 amino acids. The V end was cut by 4 bases, the J end by 8 bases, with 8 bases between. Here the CDR3 reads CASSRDGGYTF. CDR3 bases: TGCGCCAGCAGCCGGGACGGGGGCTACACCTTC.